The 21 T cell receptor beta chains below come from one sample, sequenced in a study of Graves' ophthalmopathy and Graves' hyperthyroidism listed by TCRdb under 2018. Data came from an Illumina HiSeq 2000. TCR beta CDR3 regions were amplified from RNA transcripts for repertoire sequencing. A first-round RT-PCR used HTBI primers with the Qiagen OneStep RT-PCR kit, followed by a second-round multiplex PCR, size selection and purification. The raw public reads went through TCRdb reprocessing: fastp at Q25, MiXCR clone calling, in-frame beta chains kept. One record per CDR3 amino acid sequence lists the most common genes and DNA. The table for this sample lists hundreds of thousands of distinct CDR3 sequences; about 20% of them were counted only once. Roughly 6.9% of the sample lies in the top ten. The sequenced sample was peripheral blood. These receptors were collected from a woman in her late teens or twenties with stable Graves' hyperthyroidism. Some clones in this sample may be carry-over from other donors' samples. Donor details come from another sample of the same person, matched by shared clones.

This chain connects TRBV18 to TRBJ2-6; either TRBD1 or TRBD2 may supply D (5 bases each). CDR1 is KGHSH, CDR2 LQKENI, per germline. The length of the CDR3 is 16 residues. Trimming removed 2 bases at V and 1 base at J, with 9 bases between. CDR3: CASSPEWGSGANVLTF. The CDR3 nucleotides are TGTGCCAGCTCACCAGAATGGGGGTCTGGGGCCAACGTCCTGACTTTC. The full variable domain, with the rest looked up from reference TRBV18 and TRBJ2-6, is NAGVMQNPRHLVRRRGQEARLRCSPMKGHSHVYWYRQLPEEGLKFMVYLQKENIIDESGMPKERFSAEFPKEGPSILRIQQVVRGDSAAYFCASSPEWGSGANVLTFGAGSRLTVL.

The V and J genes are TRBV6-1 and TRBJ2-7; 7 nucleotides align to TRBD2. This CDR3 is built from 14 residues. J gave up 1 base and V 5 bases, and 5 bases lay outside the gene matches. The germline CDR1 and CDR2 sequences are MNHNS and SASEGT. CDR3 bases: TGTGCCAGCAGTACGGGACTACAATCCTACGAGCAGTACTTC. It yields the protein CASSTGLQSYEQYF.

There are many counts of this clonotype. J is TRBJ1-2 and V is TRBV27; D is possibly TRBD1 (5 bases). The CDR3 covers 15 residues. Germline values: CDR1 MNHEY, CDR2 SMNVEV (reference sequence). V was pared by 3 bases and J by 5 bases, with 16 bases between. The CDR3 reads CASSFHPSQGYGYTF. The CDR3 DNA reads TGTGCCAGCAGTTTTCATCCAAGTCAGGGATATGGCTACACCTTC.

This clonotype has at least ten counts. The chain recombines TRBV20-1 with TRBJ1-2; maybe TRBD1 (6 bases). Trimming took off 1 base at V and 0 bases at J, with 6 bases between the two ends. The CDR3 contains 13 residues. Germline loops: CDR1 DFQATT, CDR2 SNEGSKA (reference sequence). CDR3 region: CSARGTANYGYTF. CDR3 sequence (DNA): TGCAGTGCTAGAGGGACAGCTAACTATGGCTACACCTTC.

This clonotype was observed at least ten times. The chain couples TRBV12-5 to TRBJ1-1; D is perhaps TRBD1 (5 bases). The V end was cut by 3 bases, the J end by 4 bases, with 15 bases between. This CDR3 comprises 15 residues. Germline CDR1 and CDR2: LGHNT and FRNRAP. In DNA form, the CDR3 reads TGTGCTAGTGGTTTAGGAGGGAGGGGCGGCACTGAAGCTTTCTTT. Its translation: CASGLGGRGGTEAFF.

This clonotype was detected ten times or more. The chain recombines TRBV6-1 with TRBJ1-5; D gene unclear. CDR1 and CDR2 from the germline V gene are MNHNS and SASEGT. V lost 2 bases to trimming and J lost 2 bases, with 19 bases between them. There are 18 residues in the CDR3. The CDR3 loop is CASSETPITLGGNQPQHF. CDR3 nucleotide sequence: TGTGCCAGCAGTGAAACCCCCATCACCCTCGGTGGCAATCAGCCCCAGCATTTT.

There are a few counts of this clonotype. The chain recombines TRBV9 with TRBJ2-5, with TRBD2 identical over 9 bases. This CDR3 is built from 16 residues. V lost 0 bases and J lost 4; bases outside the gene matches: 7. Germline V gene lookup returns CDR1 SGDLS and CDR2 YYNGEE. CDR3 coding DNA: TGTGCCAGCAGCGTAGCGAAATTAGCGGGAGCAGAGACCCAGTACTTC. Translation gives CASSVAKLAGAETQYF.

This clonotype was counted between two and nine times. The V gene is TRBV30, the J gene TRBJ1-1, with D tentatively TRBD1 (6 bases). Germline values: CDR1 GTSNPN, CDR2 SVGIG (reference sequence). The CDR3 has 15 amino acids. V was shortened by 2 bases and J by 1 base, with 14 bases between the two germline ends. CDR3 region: CAWSTPRTENTEAFF. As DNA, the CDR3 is TGTGCCTGGAGTACCCCTCGGACAGAGAACACTGAAGCTTTCTTT.

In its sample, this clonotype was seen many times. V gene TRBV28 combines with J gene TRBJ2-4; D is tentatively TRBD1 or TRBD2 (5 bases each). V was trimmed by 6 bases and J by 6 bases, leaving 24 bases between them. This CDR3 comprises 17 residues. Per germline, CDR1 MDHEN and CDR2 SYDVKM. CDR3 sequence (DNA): TGTGCCAGCAGCACGCTTGACGGGACGGGTGTTAGAAACATTCAGTACTTC. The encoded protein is CASSTLDGTGVRNIQYF.

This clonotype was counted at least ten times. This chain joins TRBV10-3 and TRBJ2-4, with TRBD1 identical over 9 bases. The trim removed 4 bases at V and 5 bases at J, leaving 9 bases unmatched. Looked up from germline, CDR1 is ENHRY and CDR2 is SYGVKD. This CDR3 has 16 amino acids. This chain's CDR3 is CAISAAGDRAENIQYF. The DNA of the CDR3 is TGTGCCATCAGTGCGGCGGGGGACAGGGCTGAAAACATTCAGTACTTC.

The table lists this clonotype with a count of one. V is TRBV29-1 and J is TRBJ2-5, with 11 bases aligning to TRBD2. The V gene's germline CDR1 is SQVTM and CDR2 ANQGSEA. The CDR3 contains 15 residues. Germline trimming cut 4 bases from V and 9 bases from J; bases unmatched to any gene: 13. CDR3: CSVVPGTSGTGAQYF. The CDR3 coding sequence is TGCAGCGTTGTCCCCGGGACTAGCGGCACAGGGGCCCAGTACTTC.

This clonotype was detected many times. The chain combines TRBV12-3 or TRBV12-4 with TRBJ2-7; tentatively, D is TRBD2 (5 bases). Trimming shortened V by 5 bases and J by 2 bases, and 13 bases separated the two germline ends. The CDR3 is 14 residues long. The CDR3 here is CASSPWRFTYEQYF. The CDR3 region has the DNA TGTGCCAGCAGTCCCTGGAGGTTTACCTACGAGCAGTACTTC.

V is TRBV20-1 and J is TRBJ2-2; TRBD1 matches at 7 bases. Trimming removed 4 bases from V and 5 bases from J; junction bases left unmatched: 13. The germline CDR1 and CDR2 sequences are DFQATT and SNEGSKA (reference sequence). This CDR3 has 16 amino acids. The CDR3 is CSAMSSGTVLTGELFF. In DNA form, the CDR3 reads TGCAGTGCTATGTCCTCCGGGACAGTCTTAACCGGGGAGCTGTTTTTT.

In DNA form, the CDR3 reads TGTGCCAGCAGTTTGGACAGGGAAATCGACACTGAAGCTTTCTTT. As protein: CASSLDREIDTEAFF. The J gene is TRBJ1-1, the V gene TRBV2; 8 bases are a match to TRBD1. With 5 bases clipped from V and 3 bases from J, the junction kept 8 bases outside the gene matches. The CDR3 loop spans 15 amino acids. The germline gives CDR1 SNHLY, CDR2 FYNNEI.

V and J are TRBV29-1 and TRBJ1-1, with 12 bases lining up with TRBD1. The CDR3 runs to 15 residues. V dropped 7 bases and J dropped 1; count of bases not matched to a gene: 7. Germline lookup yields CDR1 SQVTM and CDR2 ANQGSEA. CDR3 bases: TGCAGCGCACCAGGGACAGGGGGCTGGAACACTGAAGCTTTCTTT. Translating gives CSAPGTGGWNTEAFF.

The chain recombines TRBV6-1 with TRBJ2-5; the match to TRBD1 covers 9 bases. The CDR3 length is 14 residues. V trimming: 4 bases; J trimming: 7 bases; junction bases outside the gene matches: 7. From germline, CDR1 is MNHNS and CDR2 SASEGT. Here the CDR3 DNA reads TGTGCCAGCAGTGGGACCGGGACAGGGCTGACCCAGTACTTC. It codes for CASSGTGTGLTQYF.

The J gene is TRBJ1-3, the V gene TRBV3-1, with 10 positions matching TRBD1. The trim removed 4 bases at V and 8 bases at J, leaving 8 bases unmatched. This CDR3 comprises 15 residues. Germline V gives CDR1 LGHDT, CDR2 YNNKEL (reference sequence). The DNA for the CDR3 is TGTGCCAGCAGCCGATTGGGGACAGGGGATTACACCATATATTTT. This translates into CASSRLGTGDYTIYF.

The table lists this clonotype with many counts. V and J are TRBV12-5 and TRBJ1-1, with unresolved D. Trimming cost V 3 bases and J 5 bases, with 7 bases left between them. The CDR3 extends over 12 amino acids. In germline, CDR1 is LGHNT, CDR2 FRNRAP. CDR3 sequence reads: CASGFGKTEAFF. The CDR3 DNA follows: TGTGCTAGTGGTTTTGGGAAAACTGAAGCTTTCTTT. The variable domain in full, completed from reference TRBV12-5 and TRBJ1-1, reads DARVTQTPRHKVTEMGQEVTMRCQPILGHNTVFWYRQTMMQGLELLAYFRNRAPLDDSGMPKDRFSAEMPDATLATLKIQPSEPRDSAVYFCASGFGKTEAFFGQGTRLTVV.

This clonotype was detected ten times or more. The CDR3 sequence: CASSQGFSSYEQYF. The CDR3 region has the DNA TGCGCCAGCAGCCAAGGGTTCAGCTCCTACGAGCAGTACTTC. The J gene is TRBJ2-7, the V gene TRBV4-1, with D unresolved. V lost 1 base to trimming and J lost 0 bases, with 7 bases between them. Germline assignment: CDR1 MGHRA and CDR2 YSYEKL. The CDR3 is made up of 14 amino acids.

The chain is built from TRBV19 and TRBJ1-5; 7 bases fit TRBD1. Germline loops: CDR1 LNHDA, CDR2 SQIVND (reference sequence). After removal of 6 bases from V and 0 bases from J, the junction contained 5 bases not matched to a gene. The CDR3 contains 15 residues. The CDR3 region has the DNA TGTGCCAGTAGATGGACAGGTTATAGCAATCAGCCCCAGCATTTT. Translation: CASRWTGYSNQPQHF. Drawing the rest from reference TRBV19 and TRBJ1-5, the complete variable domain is DGGITQSPKYLFRKEGQNVTLSCEQNLNHDAMYWYRQDPGQGLRLIYYSQIVNDFQKGDIAEGYSVSREKKESFPLTVTSAQKNPTAFYLCASRWTGYSNQPQHFGDGTRLSIL.

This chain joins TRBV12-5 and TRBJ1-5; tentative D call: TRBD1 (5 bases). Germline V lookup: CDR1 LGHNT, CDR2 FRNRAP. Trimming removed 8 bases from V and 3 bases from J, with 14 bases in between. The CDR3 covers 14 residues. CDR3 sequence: CASSHGGTNQPQHF. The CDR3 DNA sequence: TGTGCTAGTTCCCACGGGGGTACCAATCAGCCCCAGCATTTT.